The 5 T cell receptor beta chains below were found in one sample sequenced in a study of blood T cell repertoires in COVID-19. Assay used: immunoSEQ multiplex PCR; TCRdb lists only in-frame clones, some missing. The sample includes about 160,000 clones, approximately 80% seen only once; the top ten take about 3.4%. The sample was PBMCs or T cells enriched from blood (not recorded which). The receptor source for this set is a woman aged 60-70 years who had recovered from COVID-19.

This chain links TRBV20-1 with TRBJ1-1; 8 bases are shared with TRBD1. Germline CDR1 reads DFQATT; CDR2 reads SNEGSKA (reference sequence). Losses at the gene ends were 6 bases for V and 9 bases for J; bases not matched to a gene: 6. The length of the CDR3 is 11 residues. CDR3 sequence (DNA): TGCAGTGCCCCCAGGACAGGGCAAGCTTTCTTT. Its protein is CSAPRTGQAFF.

The CDR3 loop reads CAISESSGGARETQYF. The CDR3 region has the DNA TGTGCCATCAGTGAGTCAAGCGGGGGGGCAAGAGAGACCCAGTACTTC. This chain connects TRBV10-3 to TRBJ2-5; 10 bases fit TRBD2. From germline, CDR1 is ENHRY and CDR2 SYGVKD. V shed 0 bases, J shed 4 bases, and the junction held 5 bases outside the gene matches. The CDR3 is made up of 16 amino acids.

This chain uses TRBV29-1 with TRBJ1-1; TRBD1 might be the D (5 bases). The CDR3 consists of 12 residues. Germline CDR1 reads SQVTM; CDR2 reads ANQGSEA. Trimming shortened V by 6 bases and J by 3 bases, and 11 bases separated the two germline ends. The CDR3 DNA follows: TGCAGCGTACACAGCAGGGACACTGAAGCTTTCTTT. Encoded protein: CSVHSRDTEAFF.

CDR3 in amino acids: CASSVGLAGIDEQYF. As DNA, the CDR3 is TGTGCCAGCAGCGTAGGACTAGCGGGGATCGACGAGCAGTACTTC. The chain combines TRBV9 with TRBJ2-7; 11 nucleotides match TRBD2. CDR1 and CDR2 (germline): SGDLS, YYNGEE. The CDR3 spans 15 residues. Losses at the gene ends were 0 bases for V and 5 bases for J; bases not matched to a gene: 4.

The CDR3 coding sequence is TGTGCCAGCAGCCAGTCACGGGGGGTCAATGAGCAGTTCTTC. Protein: CASSQSRGVNEQFF. The chain couples TRBV5-4 to TRBJ2-1; 7 bases map to TRBD2. After removal of 4 bases from V and 6 bases from J, the junction contained 7 bases not matched to a gene. This CDR3 spans 14 amino acids. Germline loops: CDR1 SGHNT, CDR2 YYREEE (reference sequence).